There are many counts of the clone carrying this TCR beta chain. The target antigen is unknown. This sample stems from a study of T cells after yellow fever vaccination. Overall study results and limits: A minor fraction of clonotypes spanned both CD4 and CD8 compartments.

MiXCR, applied by TCRdb to the 5' RACE reads, yields one record per CDR3 protein. This sample has 170,000 or so distinct CDR3 sequences; approximately 6.2% occur once, and the top ten carry nearly 3%. The CDR3 totals 14 residues. Trimming took 0 bases from V and 3 from J, leaving 8 bases between them. CDR1 and CDR2 from the germline V gene are SEHNR and FQNEAQ (reference sequence). Sequences were derived from CD4+ T cells sorted from PBMCs, sampled on the day of the first yellow fever vaccination. V and J are TRBV7-9 and TRBJ2-5; the D gene is possibly TRBD1 (5 bases). This sequence was found in a young man who received the YFV17D yellow fever vaccine. CDR3 in amino acids: CASSLAPDKETQYF. CDR3 DNA sequence: TGTGCCAGCAGCTTAGCCCCGGACAAAGAGACCCAGTACTTC.